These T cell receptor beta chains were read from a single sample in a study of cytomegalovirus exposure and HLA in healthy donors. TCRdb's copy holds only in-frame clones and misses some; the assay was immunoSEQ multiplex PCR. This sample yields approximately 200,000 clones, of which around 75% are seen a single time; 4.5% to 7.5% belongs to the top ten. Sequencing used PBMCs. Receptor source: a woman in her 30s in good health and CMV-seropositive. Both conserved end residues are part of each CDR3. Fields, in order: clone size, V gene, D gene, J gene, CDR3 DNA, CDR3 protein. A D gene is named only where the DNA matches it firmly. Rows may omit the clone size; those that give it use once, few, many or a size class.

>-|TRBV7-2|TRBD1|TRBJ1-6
TGTGCCAGCAGCCTCATAGGAGCTACGTCGGGACAGGGTCATCCACCCCTCCACTTT
CASSLIGATSGQGHPPLHF
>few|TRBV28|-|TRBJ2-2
TGTGCCAGCAGTTATAGCACCGGGGAGCTGTTTTTT
CASSYSTGELFF
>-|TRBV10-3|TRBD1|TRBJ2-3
TGTGCCACTTTACAGGGGGGCACAGATACGCAGTATTTT
CATLQGGTDTQYF
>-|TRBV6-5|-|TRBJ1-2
TGTGCCAGCAGTTACTCGGGCGGGGGCGGGTACTATGGCTACACCTTC
CASSYSGGGGYYGYTF
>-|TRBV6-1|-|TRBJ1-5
TGTGCCAGCAGTGTACCCAGGGGCGCCAACAATCAGCCCCAGCATTTT
CASSVPRGANNQPQHF
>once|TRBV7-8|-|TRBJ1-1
TGTGCCAGCAGCCCTGACAGGCCTGAAGCTTTCTTT
CASSPDRPEAFF
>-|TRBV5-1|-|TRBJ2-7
TGCGCCAGCAGTGCAGACTACGAGCAGTACTTC
CASSADYEQYF
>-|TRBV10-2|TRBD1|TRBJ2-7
TGCGCCAGCAGGGGACAGCCCACCTACGAGCAGTACTTC
CASRGQPTYEQYF
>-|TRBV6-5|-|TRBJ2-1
TGTGCCAGCAGTTACGCTATGGATGAGCAGTTCTTC
CASSYAMDEQFF
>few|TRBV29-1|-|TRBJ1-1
TGCAGCGTAGCCCTCCGGGAGCCGAACACTGAAGCTTTCTTT
CSVALREPNTEAFF
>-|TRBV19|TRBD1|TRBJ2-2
TGTGCCAGTAGGAGGGGACAGCTCAACACCGGGGAGCTGTTTTTT
CASRRGQLNTGELFF
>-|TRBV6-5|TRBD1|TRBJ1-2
TGTGCCAGCAGCACAGGGGACTATGGCTACACCTTC
CASSTGDYGYTF
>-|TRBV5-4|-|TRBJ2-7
TGTGCCAGCAGCCACCCGAGCTCCTACGAGCAGTACTTC
CASSHPSSYEQYF
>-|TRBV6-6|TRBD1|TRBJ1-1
TGTGCCAGCAGTAGGGGACAGAGAATGAACACTGAAGCTTTCTTT
CASSRGQRMNTEAFF
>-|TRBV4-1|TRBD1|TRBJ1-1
TGCGCCAGCAGCCAAGTTTTGGTTGGGACAGGGGGTTCTGAAGCTTTCTTT
CASSQVLVGTGGSEAFF
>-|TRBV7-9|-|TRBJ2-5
TGTGCCAGCAGCCGCGAGGGTTCGGGACAAGAGACCCAGTACTTC
CASSREGSGQETQYF
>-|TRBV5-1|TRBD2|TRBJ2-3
TGCGCCAGCAATCAGGGGCCGGGACTAGCGGGGCCGAGCACAGATACGCAGTATTTT
CASNQGPGLAGPSTDTQYF
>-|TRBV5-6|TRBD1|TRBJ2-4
TGTGCCAGCAGCTCGTATTCCACAGGGGATGGCAAAAACATTCAGTACTTC
CASSSYSTGDGKNIQYF
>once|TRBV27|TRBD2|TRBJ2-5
TGTGCCAGCAGCCATGGCGGACTAGCGGGATTTAAGACCCAGTACTTC
CASSHGGLAGFKTQYF
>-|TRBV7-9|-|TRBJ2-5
TGTGCCAGCAGCCGTACTAGGCTCGAAGAGACCCAGTACTTC
CASSRTRLEETQYF
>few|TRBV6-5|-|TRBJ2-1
TGTGCCAGCAGTTACGGGTCGGGGGAGTACAATGAGCAGTTCTTC
CASSYGSGEYNEQFF
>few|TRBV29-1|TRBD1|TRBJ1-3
TGCAGCGTCTACAGGACAGGGGGGGGTAACACCATATATTTT
CSVYRTGGGNTIYF
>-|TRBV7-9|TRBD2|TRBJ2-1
TGTGCCAGCAGCTCGAGGACTAGCGGGGACAATGAGCAGTTCTTC
CASSSRTSGDNEQFF
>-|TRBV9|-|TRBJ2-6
TGTGCCAGCAGCGTAGATATTGGGCTTTCTGGGGCCAACGTCCTGACTTTC
CASSVDIGLSGANVLTF
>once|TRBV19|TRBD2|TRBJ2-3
TGTGCCAGTAGCCTCCCAACGGGGGGAGGGACAGATACGCAGTATTTT
CASSLPTGGGTDTQYF
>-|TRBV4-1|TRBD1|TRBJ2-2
TGCGCCAGCAGCCAAAGACAGGGTTTCGGGGAGCTGTTTTTT
CASSQRQGFGELFF
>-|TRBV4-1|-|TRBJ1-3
TGCGCCAGCAGCCCCTCCTCAGCTGGAAACACCATATATTTT
CASSPSSAGNTIYF
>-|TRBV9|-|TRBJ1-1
TGTGCCAGCAGCGCCACAGGTCACACTGAAGCTTTCTTT
CASSATGHTEAFF
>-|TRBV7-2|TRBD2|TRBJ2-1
TGTGCCAGCAGCTCGCACGGGAGGGCTTCAAGAGACAATGAGCAGTTCTTC
CASSSHGRASRDNEQFF
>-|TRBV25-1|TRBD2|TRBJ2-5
TGTGCCAGCGTAGAGTATAGAGGGACTAGCCAAGAGACCCAGTACTTC
CASVEYRGTSQETQYF
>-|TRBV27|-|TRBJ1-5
TGTGCCAGCAGTTTATTCGGGGAGCCCCAGCATTTT
CASSLFGEPQHF